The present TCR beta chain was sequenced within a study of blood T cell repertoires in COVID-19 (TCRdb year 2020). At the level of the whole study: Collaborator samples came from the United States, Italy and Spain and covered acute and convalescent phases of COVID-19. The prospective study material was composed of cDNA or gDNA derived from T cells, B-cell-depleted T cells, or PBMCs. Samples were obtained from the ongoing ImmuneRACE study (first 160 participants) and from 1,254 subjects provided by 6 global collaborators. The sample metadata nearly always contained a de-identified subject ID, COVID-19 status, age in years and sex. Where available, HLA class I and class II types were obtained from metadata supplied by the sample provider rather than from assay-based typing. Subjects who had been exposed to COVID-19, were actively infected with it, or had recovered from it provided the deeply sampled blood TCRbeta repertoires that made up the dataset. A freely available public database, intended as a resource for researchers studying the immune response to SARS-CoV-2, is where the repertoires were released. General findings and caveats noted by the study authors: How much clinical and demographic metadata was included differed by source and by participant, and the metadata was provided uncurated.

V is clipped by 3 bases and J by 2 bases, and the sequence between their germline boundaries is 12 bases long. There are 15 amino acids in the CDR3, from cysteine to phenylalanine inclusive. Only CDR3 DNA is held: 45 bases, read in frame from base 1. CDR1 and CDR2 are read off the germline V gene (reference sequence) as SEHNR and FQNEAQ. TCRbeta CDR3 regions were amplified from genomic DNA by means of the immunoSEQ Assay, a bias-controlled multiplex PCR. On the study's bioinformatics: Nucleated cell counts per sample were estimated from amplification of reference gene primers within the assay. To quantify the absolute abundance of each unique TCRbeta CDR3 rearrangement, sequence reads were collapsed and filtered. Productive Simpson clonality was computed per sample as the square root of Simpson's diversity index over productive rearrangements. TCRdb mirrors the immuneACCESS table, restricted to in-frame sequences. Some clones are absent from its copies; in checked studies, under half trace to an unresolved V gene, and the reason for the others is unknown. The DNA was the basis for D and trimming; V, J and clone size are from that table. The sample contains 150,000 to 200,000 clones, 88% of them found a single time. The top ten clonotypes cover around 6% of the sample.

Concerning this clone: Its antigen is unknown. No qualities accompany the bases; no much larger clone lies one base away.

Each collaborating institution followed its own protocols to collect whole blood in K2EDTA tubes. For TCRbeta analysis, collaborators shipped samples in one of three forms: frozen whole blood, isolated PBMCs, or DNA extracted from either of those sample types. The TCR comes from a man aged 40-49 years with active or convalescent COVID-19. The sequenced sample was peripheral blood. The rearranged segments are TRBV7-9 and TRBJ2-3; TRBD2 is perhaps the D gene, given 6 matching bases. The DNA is TGTGCCAGCAGCTTTAGCGGAACCAACACAGATACGCAGTATTTT. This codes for CASSFSGTNTDTQYF.